This is a list of T cell receptor beta chains from one sample in a study of shared clonotypes between healthy human individuals. Sequencing used immunoSEQ multiplex PCR; TCRdb keeps in-frame clones, though not all of them. The sample consists of some 1.1 million clones, approximately 77% of them appearing once. Material for sequencing was memory CD4+ T cells from PBMCs. The receptors stem from a man between 18 and 29 years old in good health. Some clones in this sample may be carry-over from other donors' samples. CDR3s include the opening cysteine and the closing phenylalanine or tryptophan. The D gene is left open where the match is weak. Clone size is shown for a subset of rows, as once, few, many or a class of expanded clone.

v_gene: TRBV5-4
abundance: few
j_gene: TRBJ2-5
d_gene: TRBD2
CDR3aa: CASSSKVAGAGETQYF
CDR3nt: TGTGCCAGCAGCTCAAAAGTAGCGGGAGCGGGGGAGACCCAGTACTTC

v_gene: TRBV6-1
abundance: .
j_gene: TRBJ2-5
d_gene: .
CDR3aa: CASRGGAYQETQYF
CDR3nt: TGTGCCAGCAGGGGCGGGGCGTACCAAGAGACCCAGTACTTC

v_gene: TRBV18
abundance: .
j_gene: TRBJ2-2
d_gene: .
CDR3aa: CASSPASSGELFF
CDR3nt: TGTGCCAGCTCTCCGGCAAGTTCCGGGGAGCTGTTTTTT

v_gene: TRBV5-1
abundance: .
j_gene: TRBJ2-7
d_gene: .
CDR3aa: CASSLELAGLEEQYF
CDR3nt: TGCGCCAGCAGCTTGGAACTCGCGGGCCTTGAGGAGCAGTACTTC

v_gene: TRBV5-1
abundance: .
j_gene: TRBJ1-1
d_gene: .
CDR3aa: CASSFGRATFF
CDR3nt: TGCGCCAGCAGCTTCGGCAGGGCAACTTTCTTT

v_gene: TRBV18
abundance: .
j_gene: TRBJ1-1
d_gene: .
CDR3aa: CASSLLQGTEAFF
CDR3nt: TGTGCCAGCTCCCTACTACAGGGAACTGAAGCTTTCTTT

v_gene: TRBV7-9
abundance: .
j_gene: TRBJ2-1
d_gene: .
CDR3aa: CASNTLAGPSYNEQFF
CDR3nt: TGTGCCAGCAACACTCTCGCGGGCCCCTCCTACAATGAGCAGTTCTTC

v_gene: TRBV11-2
abundance: .
j_gene: TRBJ1-1
d_gene: .
CDR3aa: CASSLVTGSREAFF
CDR3nt: TGTGCCAGCAGCTTAGTTACAGGGAGTCGAGAAGCTTTCTTT

v_gene: TRBV6-6
abundance: .
j_gene: TRBJ1-1
d_gene: TRBD1
CDR3aa: CASSYSRGLAEAFF
CDR3nt: TGTGCCAGCAGTTACTCCAGGGGGTTGGCTGAAGCTTTCTTT

v_gene: TRBV6-1
abundance: .
j_gene: TRBJ1-2
d_gene: TRBD1
CDR3aa: CASSHDRVGGYTF
CDR3nt: TGTGCCAGCAGTCACGACAGGGTCGGGGGCTACACCTTC

v_gene: TRBV7-2
abundance: .
j_gene: TRBJ1-2
d_gene: .
CDR3aa: CASSSLQGRDGYTF
CDR3nt: TGTGCCAGCAGTTCCCTCCAGGGACGCGACGGCTACACCTTC

v_gene: TRBV19
abundance: few
j_gene: TRBJ1-5
d_gene: .
CDR3aa: CASSRTAPIQPQHF
CDR3nt: TGTGCCAGTAGTCGGACAGCGCCAATTCAGCCCCAGCATTTT

v_gene: TRBV27
abundance: .
j_gene: TRBJ2-1
d_gene: .
CDR3aa: CASSLASVNDEQFF
CDR3nt: TGTGCCAGCAGTTTAGCTAGTGTTAATGATGAGCAGTTCTTC

v_gene: TRBV6-1
abundance: .
j_gene: TRBJ1-1
d_gene: TRBD1
CDR3aa: CASKYRGLGTEAFF
CDR3nt: TGTGCCAGCAAATACAGGGGGCTAGGCACTGAAGCTTTCTTT

v_gene: TRBV5-6
abundance: once
j_gene: TRBJ2-5
d_gene: TRBD1
CDR3aa: CASSSRTGGEETQYF
CDR3nt: TGTGCCAGCAGCTCGAGGACAGGGGGCGAGGAGACCCAGTACTTC

v_gene: TRBV19
abundance: .
j_gene: TRBJ2-1
d_gene: .
CDR3aa: CATKVTASYNEQFF
CDR3nt: TGTGCCACAAAGGTCACAGCGTCCTACAATGAGCAGTTCTTC

v_gene: TRBV5-1
abundance: .
j_gene: TRBJ1-2
d_gene: .
CDR3aa: CASSLSSSNYGYTF
CDR3nt: TGCGCCAGCAGCTTGTCGAGCAGCAACTATGGCTACACCTTC

v_gene: TRBV15
abundance: .
j_gene: TRBJ2-7
d_gene: .
CDR3aa: CATSRAPGGSGSYEQYF
CDR3nt: TGTGCCACCAGCAGAGCCCCGGGTGGTAGCGGATCCTACGAGCAGTACTTC

v_gene: TRBV5-1
abundance: .
j_gene: TRBJ2-1
d_gene: .
CDR3aa: CASSSSGTYNEQFF
CDR3nt: TGCGCCAGCAGCTCCTCCGGGACCTACAATGAGCAGTTCTTC

v_gene: TRBV7-2
abundance: .
j_gene: TRBJ2-1
d_gene: TRBD2
CDR3aa: CASSSGTRNNEQFF
CDR3nt: TGTGCCAGCAGCTCCGGGACTAGGAACAATGAGCAGTTCTTC

v_gene: TRBV6-5
abundance: .
j_gene: TRBJ1-1
d_gene: .
CDR3aa: CASRRSGTANTEAFF
CDR3nt: TGTGCCAGCAGACGGTCCGGGACGGCGAACACTGAAGCTTTCTTT

v_gene: TRBV7-9
abundance: .
j_gene: TRBJ2-7
d_gene: .
CDR3aa: CASSPTDGVTEQYF
CDR3nt: TGTGCCAGCAGCCCTACGGATGGGGTAACCGAGCAGTACTTC

v_gene: TRBV7-8
abundance: many
j_gene: TRBJ1-1
d_gene: .
CDR3aa: CASSLLVGTGEAFF
CDR3nt: TGTGCCAGCAGCTTATTAGTAGGGACGGGAGAAGCTTTCTTT

v_gene: TRBV6-6
abundance: .
j_gene: TRBJ1-5
d_gene: .
CDR3aa: CASSSQGFSPQHF
CDR3nt: TGTGCCAGCAGTTCCCAGGGGTTTAGCCCCCAGCATTTT

v_gene: TRBV4-2
abundance: .
j_gene: TRBJ2-3
d_gene: .
CDR3aa: CASSHPLETEQYF
CDR3nt: TGTGCCAGCAGCCATCCTCTGGAGACTGAGCAGTATTTT

v_gene: TRBV11-1
abundance: .
j_gene: TRBJ2-7
d_gene: .
CDR3aa: CASSSTSYEQYF
CDR3nt: TGTGCCAGCAGCTCAACCTCCTACGAGCAGTACTTC

v_gene: TRBV27
abundance: .
j_gene: TRBJ1-2
d_gene: TRBD1
CDR3aa: CASKARGQLNYGYTF
CDR3nt: TGTGCCAGCAAAGCTAGGGGACAGCTAAACTATGGCTACACCTTC

v_gene: TRBV2
abundance: .
j_gene: TRBJ2-7
d_gene: TRBD1
CDR3aa: CASTRDRADYEQYF
CDR3nt: TGTGCCAGCACCAGGGACAGGGCAGACTACGAGCAGTACTTC

v_gene: TRBV9
abundance: .
j_gene: TRBJ2-1
d_gene: .
CDR3aa: CASSVGTQPYNEQFF
CDR3nt: TGTGCCAGCAGCGTCGGGACCCAGCCTTACAATGAGCAGTTCTTC

v_gene: TRBV19
abundance: .
j_gene: TRBJ1-5
d_gene: TRBD1
CDR3aa: CASQGARGQPQHF
CDR3nt: TGTGCCAGTCAGGGGGCTCGGGGCCAGCCCCAGCATTTT

v_gene: TRBV11-2
abundance: few
j_gene: TRBJ2-5
d_gene: .
CDR3aa: CASSLAGGTAAEQYF
CDR3nt: TGTGCCAGCAGCTTAGCGGGAGGGACAGCCGCTGAGCAGTACTTC

v_gene: TRBV30
abundance: .
j_gene: TRBJ2-7
d_gene: TRBD2
CDR3aa: CAWSGGTSGIYEQYF
CDR3nt: TGTGCCTGGTCTGGGGGGACTAGCGGGATCTACGAGCAGTACTTC

v_gene: TRBV5-1
abundance: .
j_gene: TRBJ2-3
d_gene: TRBD2
CDR3aa: CASSMREFGTDTQYF
CDR3nt: TGCGCCAGCAGCATGCGGGAGTTTGGCACAGATACGCAGTATTTT

v_gene: TRBV28
abundance: .
j_gene: TRBJ2-7
d_gene: TRBD2
CDR3aa: CASSNPRGRDEQYF
CDR3nt: TGTGCCAGCAGCAATCCTCGGGGGAGGGACGAGCAGTACTTC

v_gene: TRBV2
abundance: few
j_gene: TRBJ1-2
d_gene: .
CDR3aa: CASSYVPTEGYTF
CDR3nt: TGTGCCAGCAGCTACGTCCCCACGGAGGGCTACACCTTC

v_gene: TRBV27
abundance: .
j_gene: TRBJ2-2
d_gene: TRBD1
CDR3aa: CASSLSPGQGHGELFF
CDR3nt: TGTGCCAGCAGTTTATCCCCCGGACAGGGACACGGGGAGCTGTTTTTT

v_gene: TRBV7-9
abundance: once
j_gene: TRBJ1-2
d_gene: .
CDR3aa: CASSPNPNYGYTF
CDR3nt: TGTGCCAGCAGCCCGAACCCCAACTATGGCTACACCTTC

v_gene: TRBV5-1
abundance: .
j_gene: TRBJ1-3
d_gene: .
CDR3aa: CASSYDLSGNTIYF
CDR3nt: TGCGCCAGCAGCTATGACCTCTCTGGAAACACCATATATTTT

v_gene: TRBV20-1
abundance: .
j_gene: TRBJ2-1
d_gene: .
CDR3aa: CSANFQNEQFF
CDR3nt: TGCAGTGCTAATTTTCAGAATGAGCAGTTCTTC

v_gene: TRBV20-1
abundance: .
j_gene: TRBJ2-1
d_gene: .
CDR3aa: CSARENTGQFF
CDR3nt: TGCAGTGCTAGAGAGAACACCGGGCAGTTCTTC